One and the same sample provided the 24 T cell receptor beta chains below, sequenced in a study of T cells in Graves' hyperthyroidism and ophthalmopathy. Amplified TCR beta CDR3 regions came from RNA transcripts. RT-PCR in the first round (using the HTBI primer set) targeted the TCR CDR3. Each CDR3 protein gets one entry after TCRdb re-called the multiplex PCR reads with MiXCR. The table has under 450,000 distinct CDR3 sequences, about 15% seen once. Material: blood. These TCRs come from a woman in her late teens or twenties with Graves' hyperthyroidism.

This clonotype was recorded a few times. CDR3 protein: CASSVGQHTGELFF. Here the CDR3 DNA reads TGTGCCAGTAGTGTGGGACAGCACACCGGGGAGCTGTTTTTT. This chain joins TRBV19 and TRBJ2-2; 7 bases map to TRBD1. Germline V gene data show CDR1 as LNHDA and CDR2 as SQIVND (reference sequence). Germline trimming cut 5 bases from V and 3 bases from J; bases unmatched to any gene: 3. CDR3 length: 14 residues.

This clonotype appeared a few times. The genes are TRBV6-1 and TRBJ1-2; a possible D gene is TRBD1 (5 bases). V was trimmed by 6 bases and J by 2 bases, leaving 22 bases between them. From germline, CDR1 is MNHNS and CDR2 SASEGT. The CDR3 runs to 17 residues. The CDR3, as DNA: TGTGCCAGCAGCCCGACGGCAACCCGGGGCCTAAACTATGGCTACACCTTC. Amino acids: CASSPTATRGLNYGYTF.

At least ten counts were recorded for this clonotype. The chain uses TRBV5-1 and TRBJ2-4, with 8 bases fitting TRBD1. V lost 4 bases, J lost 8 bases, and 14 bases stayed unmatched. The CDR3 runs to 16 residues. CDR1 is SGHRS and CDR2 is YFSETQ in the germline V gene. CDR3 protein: CASSPTGQGRRDIQYF. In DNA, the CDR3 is TGCGCCAGCAGCCCCACCGGACAGGGCCGGCGGGACATTCAGTACTTC. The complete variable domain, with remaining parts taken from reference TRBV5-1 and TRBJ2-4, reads KAGVTQTPRYLIKTRGQQVTLSCSPISGHRSVSWYQQTPGQGLQFLFEYFSETQRNKGNFPGRFSGRQFSNSRSEMNVSTLELGDSALYLCASSPTGQGRRDIQYFGAGTRLSVL.

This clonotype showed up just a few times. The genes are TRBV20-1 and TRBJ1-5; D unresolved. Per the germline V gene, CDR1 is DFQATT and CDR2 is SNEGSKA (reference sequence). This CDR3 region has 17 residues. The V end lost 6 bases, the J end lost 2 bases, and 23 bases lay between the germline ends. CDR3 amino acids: CSAHLGSEGRGNQPQHF. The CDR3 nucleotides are TGCAGTGCCCACTTGGGGTCAGAGGGCCGTGGCAATCAGCCCCAGCATTTT.

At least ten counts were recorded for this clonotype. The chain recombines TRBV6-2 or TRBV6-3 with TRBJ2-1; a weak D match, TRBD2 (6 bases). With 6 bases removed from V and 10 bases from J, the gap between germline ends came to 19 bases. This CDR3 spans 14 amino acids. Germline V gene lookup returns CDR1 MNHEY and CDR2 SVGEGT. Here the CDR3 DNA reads TGTGCCAGCAGCCCAGGCGGGGCTGGTGGCGAGCAGTTCTTC. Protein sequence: CASSPGGAGGEQFF.

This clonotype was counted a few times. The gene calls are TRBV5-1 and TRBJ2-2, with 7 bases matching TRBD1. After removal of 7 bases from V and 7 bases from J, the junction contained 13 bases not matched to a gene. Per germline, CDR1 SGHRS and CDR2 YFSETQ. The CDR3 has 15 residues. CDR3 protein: CASVAGGQSVGELFF. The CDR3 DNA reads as TGCGCCAGCGTAGCTGGGGGACAGTCCGTCGGGGAGCTGTTTTTT. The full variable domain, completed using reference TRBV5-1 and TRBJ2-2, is KAGVTQTPRYLIKTRGQQVTLSCSPISGHRSVSWYQQTPGQGLQFLFEYFSETQRNKGNFPGRFSGRQFSNSRSEMNVSTLELGDSALYLCASVAGGQSVGELFFGEGSRLTVL.

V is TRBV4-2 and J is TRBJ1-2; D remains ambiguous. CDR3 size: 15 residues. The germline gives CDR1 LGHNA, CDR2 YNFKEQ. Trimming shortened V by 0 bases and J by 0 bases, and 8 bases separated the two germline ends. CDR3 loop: CASSQESRTNYGYTF. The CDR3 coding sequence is TGTGCCAGCAGCCAAGAGTCTCGGACTAACTATGGCTACACCTTC.

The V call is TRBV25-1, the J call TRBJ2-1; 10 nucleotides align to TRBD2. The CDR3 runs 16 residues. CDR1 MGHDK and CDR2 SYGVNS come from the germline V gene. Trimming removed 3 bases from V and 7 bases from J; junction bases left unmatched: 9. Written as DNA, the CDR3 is TGTGCCAGCAGTGACCTAGCGGGAGTAATCGGGAATGAGCAGTTCTTC. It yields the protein CASSDLAGVIGNEQFF.

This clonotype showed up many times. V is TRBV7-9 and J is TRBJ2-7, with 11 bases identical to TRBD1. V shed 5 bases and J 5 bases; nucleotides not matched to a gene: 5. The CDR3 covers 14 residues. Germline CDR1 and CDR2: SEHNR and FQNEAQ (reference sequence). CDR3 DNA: TGTGCCAGCAGCGGACCGGGACAGGGGGACGAGCAGTACTTC. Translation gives CASSGPGQGDEQYF.

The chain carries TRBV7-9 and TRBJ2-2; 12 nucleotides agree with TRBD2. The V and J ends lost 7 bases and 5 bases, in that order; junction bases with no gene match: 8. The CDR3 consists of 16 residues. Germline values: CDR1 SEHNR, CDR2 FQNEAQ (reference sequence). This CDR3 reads CASNRLAGEGTGELFF. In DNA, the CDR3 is TGTGCCAGCAACAGACTAGCGGGAGAGGGGACCGGGGAGCTGTTTTTT.

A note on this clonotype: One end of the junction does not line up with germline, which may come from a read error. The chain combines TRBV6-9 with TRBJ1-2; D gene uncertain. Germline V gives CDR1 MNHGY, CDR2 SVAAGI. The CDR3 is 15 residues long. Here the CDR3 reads CAGSYFREANYGYTF. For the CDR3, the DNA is TGTGCCGGCAGTTACTTTCGGGAAGCTAACTATGGCTACACCTTC.

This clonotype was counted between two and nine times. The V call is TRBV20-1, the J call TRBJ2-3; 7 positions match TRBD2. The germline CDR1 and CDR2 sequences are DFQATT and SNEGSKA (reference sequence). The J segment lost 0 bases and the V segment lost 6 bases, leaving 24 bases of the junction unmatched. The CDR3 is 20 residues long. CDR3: CSAGLFGGLGAKSSTDTQYF. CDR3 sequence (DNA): TGCAGTGCAGGCCTCTTTGGCGGACTAGGGGCCAAAAGCAGCACAGATACGCAGTATTTT.

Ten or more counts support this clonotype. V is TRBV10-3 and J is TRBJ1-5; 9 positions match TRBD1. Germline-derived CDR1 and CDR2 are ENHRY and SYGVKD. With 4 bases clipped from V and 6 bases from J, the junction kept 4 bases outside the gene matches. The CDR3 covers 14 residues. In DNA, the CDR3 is TGTGCCATCAGTGGAGACAGGGGGGGTCAGCCCCAGCATTTT. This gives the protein CAISGDRGGQPQHF.

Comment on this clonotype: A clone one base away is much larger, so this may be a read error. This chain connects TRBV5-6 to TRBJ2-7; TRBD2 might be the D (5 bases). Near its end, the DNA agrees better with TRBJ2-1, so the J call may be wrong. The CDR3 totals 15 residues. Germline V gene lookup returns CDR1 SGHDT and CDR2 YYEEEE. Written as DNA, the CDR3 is TGTGCCAGCAGCTTGGGGGCGGGCATCACTTACGAGCAGTTCTTC. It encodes CASSLGAGITYEQFF.

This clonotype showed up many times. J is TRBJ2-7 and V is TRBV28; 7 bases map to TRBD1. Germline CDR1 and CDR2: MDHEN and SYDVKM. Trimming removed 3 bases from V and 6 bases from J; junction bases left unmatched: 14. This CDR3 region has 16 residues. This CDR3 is CASSFRGTLRPSEQYF. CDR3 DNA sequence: TGTGCCAGCAGTTTCAGGGGGACCTTACGCCCCTCCGAGCAGTACTTC. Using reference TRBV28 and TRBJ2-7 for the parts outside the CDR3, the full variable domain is DVKVTQSSRYLVKRTGEKVFLECVQDMDHENMFWYRQDPGLGLRLIYFSYDVKMKEKGDIPEGYSVSREKKERFSLILESASTNQTSMYLCASSFRGTLRPSEQYFGPGTRLTVT.

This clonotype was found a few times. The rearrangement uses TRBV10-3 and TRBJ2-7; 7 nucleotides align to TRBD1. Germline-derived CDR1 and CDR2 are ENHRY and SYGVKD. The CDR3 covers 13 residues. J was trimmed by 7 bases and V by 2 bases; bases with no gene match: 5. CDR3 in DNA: TGTGCCATCAGTGAGGGACAGGTCCGTGAGCAGTACTTC. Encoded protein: CAISEGQVREQYF.

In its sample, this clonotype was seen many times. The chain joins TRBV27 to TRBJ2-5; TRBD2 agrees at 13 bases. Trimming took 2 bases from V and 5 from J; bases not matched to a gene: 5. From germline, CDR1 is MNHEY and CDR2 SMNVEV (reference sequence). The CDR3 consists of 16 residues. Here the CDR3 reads CASSLRTSGSMETQYF. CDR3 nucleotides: TGTGCCAGCAGTTTACGGACTAGCGGGAGTATGGAGACCCAGTACTTC.

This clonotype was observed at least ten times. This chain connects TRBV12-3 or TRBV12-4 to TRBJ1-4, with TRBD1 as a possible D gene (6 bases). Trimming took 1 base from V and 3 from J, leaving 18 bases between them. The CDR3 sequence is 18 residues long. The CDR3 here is CASSLVAGWGAANEKLFF. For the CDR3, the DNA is TGTGCCAGCAGTTTAGTGGCAGGGTGGGGGGCCGCTAATGAAAAACTGTTTTTT.

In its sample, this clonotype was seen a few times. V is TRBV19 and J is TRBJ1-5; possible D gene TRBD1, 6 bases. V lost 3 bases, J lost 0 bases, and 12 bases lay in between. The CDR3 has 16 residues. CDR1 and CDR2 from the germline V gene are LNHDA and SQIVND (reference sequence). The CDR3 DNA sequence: TGTGCCAGTAGTATCGGGACATCATATAGCAATCAGCCCCAGCATTTT. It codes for CASSIGTSYSNQPQHF.

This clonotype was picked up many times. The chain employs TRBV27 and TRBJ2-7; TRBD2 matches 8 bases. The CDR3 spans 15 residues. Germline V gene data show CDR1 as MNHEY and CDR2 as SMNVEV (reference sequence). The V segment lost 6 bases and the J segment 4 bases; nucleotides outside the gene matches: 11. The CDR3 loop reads CASSPPGLAGYEQYF. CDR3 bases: TGTGCCAGCAGCCCCCCCGGGCTAGCGGGTTACGAGCAGTACTTC.

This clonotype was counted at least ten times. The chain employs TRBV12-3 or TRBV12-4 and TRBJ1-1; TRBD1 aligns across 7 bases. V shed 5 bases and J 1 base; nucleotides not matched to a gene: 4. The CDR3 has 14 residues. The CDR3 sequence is CASSRDSSNTEAFF. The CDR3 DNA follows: TGTGCCAGCAGTCGGGACAGCTCGAACACTGAAGCTTTCTTT.

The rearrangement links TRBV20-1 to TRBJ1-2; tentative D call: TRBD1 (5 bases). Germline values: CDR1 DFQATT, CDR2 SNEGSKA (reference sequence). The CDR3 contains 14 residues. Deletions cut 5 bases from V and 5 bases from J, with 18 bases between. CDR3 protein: CSAPEQPGTYGYTF. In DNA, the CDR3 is TGCAGTGCTCCTGAACAGCCTGGGACGTATGGCTACACCTTC.

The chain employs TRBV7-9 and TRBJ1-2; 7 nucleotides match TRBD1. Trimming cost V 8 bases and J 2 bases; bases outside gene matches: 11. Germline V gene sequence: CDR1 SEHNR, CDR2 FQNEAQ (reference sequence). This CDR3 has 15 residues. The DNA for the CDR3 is TGTGCCAGCGCCATCCGGGGGACAGAAAACTATGGCTACACCTTC. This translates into CASAIRGTENYGYTF.

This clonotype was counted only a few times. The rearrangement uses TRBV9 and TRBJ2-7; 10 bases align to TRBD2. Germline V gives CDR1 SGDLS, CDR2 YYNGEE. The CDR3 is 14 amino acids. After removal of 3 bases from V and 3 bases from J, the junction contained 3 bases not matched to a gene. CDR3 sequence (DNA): TGTGCCAGCAGCGCCGGACTAGCGGACTACGAGCAGTACTTC. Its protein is CASSAGLADYEQYF.